This is a list of T cell receptor beta chains from one sample in a study of CD8+CD57+ T cells in acquired aplastic anemia. TCRdb re-called the reads through MiXCR, storing one row per CDR3 protein. This table holds around 180,000 distinct CDR3 sequences, roughly 50% found once. Sequenced input: sorted CD4+, CD8+, or CD8+CD57+ T cells (not recorded which) from PBMCs. These receptors were collected from a human donor with aplastic anemia. Each CDR3 is given with its conserved first and last residue. D genes are given only for firm matches. Not every row has a clone size; where given, it reads once, few, many or a size class.

DNA: TGTGCCAGCAGCCGACATTATGGTGCTCCAGAGACCCAGTACTTC
CDR3: CASSRHYGAPETQYF
J: TRBJ2-5
V: TRBV7-2
D: .
size: many

DNA: TGTGCCAGCAGCGGGGACCGATTGCGTAGCACAGATACGCAGTATTTT
CDR3: CASSGDRLRSTDTQYF
J: TRBJ2-3
V: TRBV12-3/TRBV12-4
D: .
size: .

DNA: TGTGCCAGCAGCGTAGGCCTACGAGACACTGAAGCTTTCTTT
CDR3: CASSVGLRDTEAFF
J: TRBJ1-1
V: TRBV9
D: .
size: many

DNA: TGTGCCAGCTCCCCCGGCACTAGCGGTTACGAGCAGTACTTC
CDR3: CASSPGTSGYEQYF
J: TRBJ2-7
V: TRBV18
D: TRBD2
size: many

DNA: TGCGCCAGGGGCTCCGGGGAGCTGTTTTTT
CDR3: CARGSGELFF
J: TRBJ2-2
V: TRBV10-1
D: .
size: .

DNA: TGTGCCAGCAGTGAAACGTTCGGGTTTCGGGCTTTCTTT
CDR3: CASSETFGFRAFF
J: TRBJ1-1
V: TRBV6-1
D: .
size: many

DNA: TGCAGCGTTAGGGACTACGAGCAGTACTTC
CDR3: CSVRDYEQYF
J: TRBJ2-7
V: TRBV29-1
D: .
size: .

DNA: TGTGCCAGCAGTTTACTGTACCAAGAGACCCAGTACTTC
CDR3: CASSLLYQETQYF
J: TRBJ2-5
V: TRBV9
D: .
size: .

DNA: TGCGCCAGCAGCCTGACTGTCACAGGGGTAGGCACCGGGGAGCTGTTTTTT
CDR3: CASSLTVTGVGTGELFF
J: TRBJ2-2
V: TRBV5-1
D: TRBD1
size: many

DNA: TGCAGTGCTAGGCATCGGAGAGAAAACTCCTACGAGCAGTACTTC
CDR3: CSARHRRENSYEQYF
J: TRBJ2-7
V: TRBV20-1
D: .
size: many

DNA: TGTGCCAGCAGCTCCGAGCGGACCCTATACAATGAGCAGTTCTTC
CDR3: CASSSERTLYNEQFF
J: TRBJ2-1
V: TRBV5-6
D: .
size: many

DNA: TGTGCCAGCAGGGACCGGACAGGGGAGGATTGGGCTTTCTTT
CDR3: CASRDRTGEDWAFF
J: TRBJ1-1
V: TRBV2
D: TRBD1
size: many

DNA: TGTGCCAGCAGTCGACAGGCTACGTATAGCAATCAGCCCCAGCATTTT
CDR3: CASSRQATYSNQPQHF
J: TRBJ1-5
V: TRBV27
D: .
size: few

DNA: TGTGCCAGCAGTGTTGGGACAGCGAACCCTAACTATGGCTACACCTTC
CDR3: CASSVGTANPNYGYTF
J: TRBJ1-2
V: TRBV2
D: TRBD1
size: .

DNA: TGTGCCAGCAGTCCGGGGGGACAGCGTGATAATGAAAAACTGTTTTTT
CDR3: CASSPGGQRDNEKLFF
J: TRBJ1-4
V: TRBV25-1
D: TRBD1
size: many

DNA: TGTGCCAGCAGCCGACAGGACAGGGGAAGACAGTACTTC
CDR3: CASSRQDRGRQYF
J: TRBJ2-7
V: TRBV5-4
D: TRBD1
size: once

DNA: TGTGCCATCAGCCCATTGGGGAATTCTGCGGAGCAGTACTTC
CDR3: CAISPLGNSAEQYF
J: TRBJ2-7
V: TRBV10-3
D: .
size: few

DNA: TGTGCCAGCAGCGTAGAGGGCGGGAATTCACCCCTCCACTTT
CDR3: CASSVEGGNSPLHF
J: TRBJ1-6
V: TRBV9
D: .
size: .

DNA: TGCAGTGCTAGATATGCGGGGCGAGAGCAGTACTTC
CDR3: CSARYAGREQYF
J: TRBJ2-7
V: TRBV20-1
D: .
size: .

DNA: TGCAGTGCTAGAGTGACAGGAAGGGGGGAAAAACTGTTTTTT
CDR3: CSARVTGRGEKLFF
J: TRBJ1-4
V: TRBV20-1
D: .
size: .

DNA: TGCGCCAGCAGCCTAACTAGCGGGAGTTACTACGAGCAGTACTTC
CDR3: CASSLTSGSYYEQYF
J: TRBJ2-7
V: TRBV5-6
D: TRBD2
size: .

DNA: TGTGCCAGCAGTTCGAGGGGGGGCACAGATACGCAGTATTTT
CDR3: CASSSRGGTDTQYF
J: TRBJ2-3
V: TRBV12-3/TRBV12-4
D: .
size: many

DNA: TGTGCCAGCAGTGACAGGGTAGATTCACCCCTCCACTTT
CDR3: CASSDRVDSPLHF
J: TRBJ1-6
V: TRBV6-1
D: .
size: many

DNA: TGTGCCAGTAGTGCCGCTAGGATCGATGAGCAGTTCTTC
CDR3: CASSAARIDEQFF
J: TRBJ2-1
V: TRBV19
D: .
size: few

DNA: TGTGCCACCAGTGAAGCTCCCCGACGGAGTGAGCAGTTCTTC
CDR3: CATSEAPRRSEQFF
J: TRBJ2-1
V: TRBV24-1
D: .
size: .

DNA: TGTACCAGCTCGGGGGAAAACACCGGGGAGCTGTTTTTT
CDR3: CTSSGENTGELFF
J: TRBJ2-2
V: TRBV2
D: .
size: .

DNA: TGTGCCAGCAGCGCCTCCTCCGGGACTAGTCTTTCCATTCAGTACTTC
CDR3: CASSASSGTSLSIQYF
J: TRBJ2-4
V: TRBV9
D: TRBD2
size: .

DNA: TGTGCCAGCAGCCCGGGGACCCGGCGCTATGGCTACACCTTC
CDR3: CASSPGTRRYGYTF
J: TRBJ1-2
V: TRBV14
D: .
size: .

DNA: TGCGCCAGCAGCTTGGATCAGATATCCGAGCAGTACTTC
CDR3: CASSLDQISEQYF
J: TRBJ2-7
V: TRBV5-1
D: .
size: .

DNA: TGTGCCAGCAGCCAAGCTCCACAGGGTCACTACGAGCAGTACTTC
CDR3: CASSQAPQGHYEQYF
J: TRBJ2-7
V: TRBV3-1
D: .
size: many

DNA: TGTGCCACCAGTGAAACTCGGGGGGCCAGGGGGGAGACCCAGTACTTC
CDR3: CATSETRGARGETQYF
J: TRBJ2-5
V: TRBV24-1
D: .
size: .

DNA: TGTGCCAGCAGTTTCGGGGTTGAGCAGTTCTTC
CDR3: CASSFGVEQFF
J: TRBJ2-1
V: TRBV2
D: .
size: few

DNA: TGCAGCGTGAGAAAAGGACTAGCTGGCGACACCGGGGAGCTGTTTTTT
CDR3: CSVRKGLAGDTGELFF
J: TRBJ2-2
V: TRBV29-1
D: TRBD2
size: .

DNA: TGTGCCAGCAGTGAAACCAGGGGCTACGGGGAGCTGTTTTTT
CDR3: CASSETRGYGELFF
J: TRBJ2-2
V: TRBV10-3
D: .
size: .

DNA: TGTGCCAGCAGTCCTGGGACAGCCGGTAATTCACCCCTCCACTTT
CDR3: CASSPGTAGNSPLHF
J: TRBJ1-6
V: TRBV27
D: TRBD1
size: many

DNA: TGTGCCAGTAGACCACAAGACGGTACCTACGAGCAGTACTTC
CDR3: CASRPQDGTYEQYF
J: TRBJ2-7
V: TRBV19
D: .
size: .

DNA: TGTGCCAGCAGCGTACAGGGTTTCGAGCAGTACTTC
CDR3: CASSVQGFEQYF
J: TRBJ2-7
V: TRBV7-9
D: .
size: .

DNA: TGTGCCAGCGGAGAGAAACAGGGGTGGACTAATGAAAAACTGTTTTTT
CDR3: CASGEKQGWTNEKLFF
J: TRBJ1-4
V: TRBV25-1
D: TRBD1
size: few

DNA: TGCAGCGTTGAAGGTTCTGGCTACACCTTC
CDR3: CSVEGSGYTF
J: TRBJ1-2
V: TRBV29-1
D: .
size: .

DNA: TGTGCCAGCAGAATAACCGGGGGGTTCGGGACACCGAACACTGAAGCTTTCTTT
CDR3: CASRITGGFGTPNTEAFF
J: TRBJ1-1
V: TRBV6-1
D: .
size: .

DNA: TGTGCCACCCGATGGGACAAACGGAACACTGAAGCTTTCTTT
CDR3: CATRWDKRNTEAFF
J: TRBJ1-1
V: TRBV19
D: .
size: .

DNA: TGCGCCAGCAGCCAAGTGAGAGATCGGAATCAGCCCCAGCATTTT
CDR3: CASSQVRDRNQPQHF
J: TRBJ1-5
V: TRBV4-1
D: .
size: many

DNA: TGTGCTAGTGGTTTGGGGGTTGGTGTTGGGGAGACCCAGTACTTC
CDR3: CASGLGVGVGETQYF
J: TRBJ2-5
V: TRBV12-5
D: .
size: many

DNA: TGTGCCAGCAGTCCCGGGTGGCCTGGGAGCGGGGAGCTGTTTTTT
CDR3: CASSPGWPGSGELFF
J: TRBJ2-2
V: TRBV12-3/TRBV12-4
D: .
size: many

DNA: TGCAGCGTCCTTCTGACAGGGGAGTCCGAGCAGTACTTC
CDR3: CSVLLTGESEQYF
J: TRBJ2-7
V: TRBV29-1
D: TRBD1
size: .

DNA: TGCGCCAGCAGCTTGGGGGCGCAGGGGAACACCGGGGAGCTGTTTTTT
CDR3: CASSLGAQGNTGELFF
J: TRBJ2-2
V: TRBV5-1
D: .
size: .

DNA: TGTGCCAGCAGGAGAGGGACAGGGGGGAACTATGGCTACACCTTC
CDR3: CASRRGTGGNYGYTF
J: TRBJ1-2
V: TRBV5-4
D: TRBD1
size: .

DNA: TGTGCCAGCTCTCCGGATCTGCAGTTTTCTCCCTCTGGCTACACCTTC
CDR3: CASSPDLQFSPSGYTF
J: TRBJ1-2
V: TRBV18
D: .
size: few

DNA: TGTGCCAGCAGCCAAGATTTCACGTATGGCTACACCTTC
CDR3: CASSQDFTYGYTF
J: TRBJ1-2
V: TRBV3-1
D: .
size: .

DNA: TGTGCCAGTAGTGTGCTAGCGGAATCCTACGAGCAGTACTTC
CDR3: CASSVLAESYEQYF
J: TRBJ2-7
V: TRBV19
D: TRBD2
size: many

DNA: TGCGCCAGCAGCCAAGATCTGGGGCCGACCTACGAGCAGTACTTC
CDR3: CASSQDLGPTYEQYF
J: TRBJ2-7
V: TRBV4-1
D: .
size: .